Presented here are 32 T cell receptor beta chains from one specimen sequenced in a study of human T cells and chemical hapten exposure. TCRdb processed the RACE reads anew with MiXCR; each CDR3 protein has one entry. The table records more than 80,000 distinct CDR3 sequences, about 12% of them present only once. Time point given: pre-sensitization, week 0. Stated treatment: therapeutic diphenylcyclopropenone sensitization with weekly scalp DPC. Sequences were derived from whole blood, sampled in connection with sensitization to the hapten diphenylcyclopropenone (DPC). Receptor source: a woman aged 50 to 60 with alopecia areata. Some clones in this sample may be carry-over from other donors' samples.

CDR3 nucleotide sequence: TGTGCCAGCAGCTTAGGCCCAGGGGAAGGAAACACCATATATTTT. This translates into CASSLGPGEGNTIYF. The V gene is TRBV13, the J gene TRBJ1-3; tentatively, D is TRBD1 (6 bases). The germline V gene encodes CDR1 PRHDT and CDR2 FYEKMQ (reference sequence). The CDR3 is 15 residues long. V lost 0 bases, J lost 4 bases, and 10 bases lay in between.

The chain recombines TRBV18 with TRBJ1-4; D uncertain. V lost 1 base and J lost 7, with 7 bases in between. The CDR3 extends over 13 amino acids. In germline, CDR1 is KGHSH, CDR2 LQKENI. The CDR3 region is CASSPQRVEKLFF. The CDR3 bases are TGTGCCAGCTCACCACAGAGGGTTGAAAAACTGTTTTTT.

This clonotype came up many times. The chain combines TRBV20-1 with TRBJ2-1; D remains ambiguous. Deletions cut 6 bases from V and 6 bases from J, with 12 bases between. The CDR3 totals 12 residues. Looked up from germline, CDR1 is DFQATT and CDR2 is SNEGSKA (reference sequence). CDR3 sequence reads: CSALDLTNEQFF. CDR3 DNA sequence: TGCAGTGCATTAGACCTAACCAATGAGCAGTTCTTC.

This clonotype appeared many times. This CDR3 reads CASSEWERALAFF. The CDR3 coding sequence is TGCGCCAGCAGTGAGTGGGAACGCGCCCTGGCTTTCTTT. The chain carries TRBV10-1 and TRBJ1-1; D is unresolved. The V end lost 1 base, the J end lost 11 bases, and 14 bases lay between the germline ends. The V gene's germline CDR1 is WNHNN and CDR2 SYGVQD (reference sequence). The CDR3 covers 13 residues.

Worth noting for this clonotype: Being one base from a much bigger clone, this may be a read error. The V call is TRBV27, the J call TRBJ2-2; 7 nucleotides align to TRBD2. In germline, CDR1 is MNHEY, CDR2 SMNVEV (reference sequence). This CDR3 region has 15 residues. The CDR3 DNA sequence: TGTGCCAGCAGTTTGAGCGGGACGAACACCGGGGACCTGTTTTTT. Translating gives CASSLSGTNTGDLFF.

The gene calls are TRBV28 and TRBJ1-2; possible D gene TRBD1, 5 bases. The CDR3 runs to 16 residues. V lost 3 bases, J lost 7 bases, and 21 bases lay in between. Germline V gives CDR1 MDHEN, CDR2 SYDVKM. Here the CDR3 reads CASSFYSPGLNGGYTF. In DNA, the CDR3 is TGTGCCAGCAGTTTCTACTCGCCAGGGTTAAATGGTGGCTACACCTTC.

This clonotype was found many times. The chain couples TRBV28 to TRBJ1-2; 11 nucleotides align to TRBD1. The CDR3 runs to 15 residues. J was trimmed by 3 bases and V by 6 bases; bases with no gene match: 6. CDR1 MDHEN and CDR2 SYDVKM come from the germline V gene. Here the CDR3 DNA reads TGTGCCAGCAGATCCGGACAGGGGGCTTACTATGGCTACACCTTC. Protein product: CASRSGQGAYYGYTF.

This clonotype was detected a few times. The CDR3, as DNA: TGTGCCAGCAGGAGGATTGAAGGACAGGGGGGCTCTGGGGCCAACGTCCTGACTTTC. Its translation: CASRRIEGQGGSGANVLTF. The chain has TRBV2 and TRBJ2-6, with 10 bases matching TRBD1. This CDR3 has 19 residues. Germline-derived CDR1 and CDR2 are SNHLY and FYNNEI. The V segment lost 6 bases and the J segment 0 bases; nucleotides outside the gene matches: 11.

To note about this clonotype: Compared with germline, one end of the junction differs, possibly owing to a read error. The gene calls are TRBV6-4 and TRBJ1-4; D gene uncertain. Germline V gene data show CDR1 as MRHNA and CDR2 as SNTAGT. CDR3 length: 12 residues. As DNA, the CDR3 is TGTGCCAGCAGGACGGCTAACGAAAAACTGTTTTTT. It specifies CASRTANEKLFF.

The genes are TRBV5-1 and TRBJ2-7; D not certain. The ends were cut back, 2 bases at V and 4 bases at J, with 10 bases in the middle. Germline CDR1 and CDR2: SGHRS and YFSETQ. The CDR3 has 13 residues. CDR3 region: CASSLLTRYEQYF. DNA of the CDR3: TGCGCCAGCAGCTTACTCACCCGGTACGAGCAGTACTTC.

The CDR3 bases are TGTGCCAGCCAGGACAGGGTGAACAATGAGCAGTTCTTC. Translating it yields CASQDRVNNEQFF. The chain uses TRBV12-3 or TRBV12-4 and TRBJ2-1; 8 bases line up with TRBD1. With V trimmed by 8 bases and J by 5 bases, 5 bases remained unmatched. The CDR3 sequence is 13 residues long.

The sample holds a few counts of this clonotype. The rearrangement joins TRBV5-1 to TRBJ2-1, with 9 bases matching TRBD1. The length of the CDR3 is 17 residues. Germline trimming cut 3 bases from V and 7 bases from J; bases unmatched to any gene: 14. CDR1 and CDR2 from the germline V gene are SGHRS and YFSETQ. In DNA form, the CDR3 reads TGCGCCAGCAGCTCGCCTGGGCGGGGACAGGGAAGTAATGAGCAGTTCTTC. Its translation: CASSSPGRGQGSNEQFF.

This clonotype was seen once. In DNA, the CDR3 is TGTGCCTCGAGACGGGAAGAGACCCAGTACTTC. Translating gives CASRREETQYF. This chain connects TRBV2 to TRBJ2-5; unclear D gene. This CDR3 comprises 11 residues. V shed 11 bases and J shed 3 bases, with 10 bases lying between them. Per germline, CDR1 SNHLY and CDR2 FYNNEI.

The V call is TRBV5-1, the J call TRBJ2-3, with unresolved D. The V gene's germline CDR1 is SGHRS and CDR2 YFSETQ. The CDR3 has 12 residues. Trimming took 6 bases from V and 0 from J, leaving 5 bases between them. The CDR3 spells CASTESTDTQYF. For the CDR3, the DNA is TGCGCCAGCACCGAAAGCACAGATACGCAGTATTTT.

There are a few counts of this clonotype. This chain uses TRBV5-1 with TRBJ1-6, with D possibly being TRBD1 (5 bases). CDR1 is SGHRS, CDR2 YFSETQ, per germline. This CDR3 has 14 amino acids. Trimming shortened V by 0 bases and J by 8 bases, and 9 bases separated the two germline ends. DNA of the CDR3: TGCGCCAGCAGCTTGGCTGGGACTGATTCACCCCTCCACTTT. This gives the protein CASSLAGTDSPLHF.

This clonotype was recorded a few times. CDR3 in DNA: TGTGCCAGCAGCTTAGATACGGGTTGGGGGACCTACGAGCAGTACTTC. It translates to CASSLDTGWGTYEQYF. The gene calls are TRBV7-2 and TRBJ2-7; possibly TRBD1 or TRBD2 for D (5 bases each). The CDR3 is 16 residues long. CDR1 is SGHTA and CDR2 is FQGNSA in the germline V gene. V lost 1 base and J 2 bases, leaving 15 bases between the germline ends.

The rearrangement links TRBV28 to TRBJ1-4; tentative D call: TRBD1 (5 bases). Trimming stripped 7 bases from V and 7 bases from J, with 22 bases between. Germline V lookup: CDR1 MDHEN, CDR2 SYDVKM. This CDR3 is 16 amino acids long. CDR3 nucleotides: TGTGCCAGCAATGGGGCGTCCGGGTTTGAATCTGAAAAACTGTTTTTT. Translation: CASNGASGFESEKLFF.

The chain couples TRBV7-9 to TRBJ2-5; a weak D match, TRBD1 (5 bases). V lost 5 bases to trimming and J lost 2 bases, with 12 bases between them. Germline CDR1 reads SEHNR; CDR2 reads FQNEAQ (reference sequence). The CDR3 is made up of 14 amino acids. Here the CDR3 DNA reads TGTGCCAGCAGCCAAGCATCAGGGCAAGAGACCCAGTACTTC. Its protein product is CASSQASGQETQYF.

The chain combines TRBV4-1 with TRBJ1-5, with 7 positions matching TRBD1. The CDR3 length is 15 residues. Germline loops: CDR1 MGHRA, CDR2 YSYEKL. J lost 7 bases, V lost 3 bases, and 9 bases had no gene match. DNA for the CDR3: TGCGCCAGCAGCCACTACATGACAGGGAACCAGCCCCAGCATTTT. This translates into CASSHYMTGNQPQHF.

In DNA form, the CDR3 reads TGTGCCAGTAGTATTGGCGCCCAGGGGGGCAAGGGGGAGCTGTTTTTT. Protein: CASSIGAQGGKGELFF. The V and J genes are TRBV19 and TRBJ2-2, with a tentative D call TRBD1 (7 bases). CDR3 length: 16 residues. Germline CDR1 and CDR2: LNHDA and SQIVND (reference sequence). Deletions cut 3 bases from V and 8 bases from J, with 19 bases between.

The chain carries TRBV6-6 and TRBJ2-3, with D possibly being TRBD2 (6 bases). V dropped 7 bases and J dropped 5 bases, with 16 bases sitting between them. Per germline, CDR1 MNHNY and CDR2 SVGAGI (reference sequence). This CDR3 is 14 amino acids long. The DNA for the CDR3 is TGTGCCAGCATTAGGGACTGGAGTGGAGATACGCAGTATTTT. Translated: CASIRDWSGDTQYF.

This clonotype was recorded a few times. The V gene is TRBV6-2 or TRBV6-3, the J gene TRBJ1-4; D is possibly TRBD1 (5 bases). Trimming stripped 8 bases from V and 10 bases from J, with 14 bases between. Germline assignment: CDR1 MNHEY and CDR2 SVGEGT. This CDR3 has 12 amino acids. The CDR3 DNA follows: TGTGCCAGCGGGGGTTCTTACGGAAAACTGTTTTTT. This encodes CASGGSYGKLFF.

A few counts support this clonotype. The chain combines TRBV5-5 with TRBJ1-3, with a tentative D call TRBD1 (5 bases). CDR1 and CDR2 from the germline V gene are SGHKS and YYEKEE (reference sequence). The CDR3 runs to 14 residues. V gave up 4 bases and J gave up 2 bases, with 10 bases separating them. The DNA of the CDR3 is TGTGCCAGCAGCGCAGCGGGACCTGGAAACACCATATATTTT. It yields the protein CASSAAGPGNTIYF.

This clonotype has a handful of counts. This chain joins TRBV29-1 and TRBJ2-1, with 11 bases that match TRBD2. The CDR3 runs 14 residues. Unmatched junction bases numbered 2, after V lost 7 bases and J lost 0 bases. The germline V gene encodes CDR1 SQVTM and CDR2 ANQGSEA. CDR3 sequence: CSGGLAGSYNEQFF. The CDR3 coding sequence is TGCAGCGGAGGACTAGCGGGCTCCTACAATGAGCAGTTCTTC.

The chain carries TRBV6-6 and TRBJ1-1; D not resolved. CDR3 size: 13 residues. V was clipped by 7 bases and J by 0 bases, with 9 bases between them. Germline CDR1 MNHNY, CDR2 SVGAGI (reference sequence). The CDR3 sequence: CASTPAVNTEAFF. CDR3 coding DNA: TGTGCCAGCACCCCGGCGGTGAACACTGAAGCTTTCTTT.

In its sample, this clonotype was seen a few times. This chain uses TRBV9 with TRBJ1-4; D unclear. With 0 bases removed from V and 5 bases from J, the gap between germline ends came to 11 bases. The CDR3 has 15 residues. Germline CDR1 and CDR2: SGDLS and YYNGEE. The CDR3 region is CASSVAGRENEKLFF. The CDR3 DNA follows: TGTGCCAGCAGCGTAGCGGGGAGAGAAAATGAAAAACTGTTTTTT.

This clonotype was detected ten times or more. The gene calls are TRBV11-2 and TRBJ2-7; D call uncertain. Per germline, CDR1 SGHAT and CDR2 FQNNGV. V was shortened by 0 bases and J by 1 base, with 10 bases between the two germline ends. The CDR3 covers 15 residues. CDR3 DNA sequence: TGTGCCAGCAGCTTAGAATCGGCTCTATCCTACGAGCAGTACTTC. Translating it yields CASSLESALSYEQYF.

This clonotype was detected only a few times. This sequence joins TRBV28 and TRBJ1-1, with TRBD1 as a possible D gene (5 bases). Germline CDR1 MDHEN, CDR2 SYDVKM. Trimming left V 2 bases short and J 5 bases short, with 15 bases between. The CDR3 consists of 15 residues. The CDR3 protein is CASSLGAQGRTEAFF. CDR3 sequence (DNA): TGTGCCAGCAGTTTAGGGGCGCAGGGCCGGACTGAAGCTTTCTTT.

This clonotype was counted between two and nine times. The rearrangement links TRBV5-4 to TRBJ2-5; TRBD1 matches 8 bases. Germline CDR1 and CDR2: SGHNT and YYREEE (reference sequence). This CDR3 region has 14 residues. V shed 1 base, J shed 5 bases, and the junction held 4 bases outside the gene matches. The chain's CDR3 is CASSLQGQAETQYF. In DNA, the CDR3 is TGTGCCAGCAGCTTGCAGGGACAGGCGGAGACCCAGTACTTC.

The V call is TRBV12-3 or TRBV12-4, the J call TRBJ2-7; unclear D gene. The V gene lost 3 bases and the J gene lost 4 bases, with 10 bases spanning the gap. The CDR3 runs 13 residues. The CDR3 nucleotides are TGTGCCAGCAGTTTGGGTAGACGGTACGAGCAGTACTTC. Translation: CASSLGRRYEQYF.

This chain joins TRBV28 and TRBJ2-3, with TRBD2 matching over 10 bases. This CDR3 is 16 amino acids long. Per the germline V gene, CDR1 is MDHEN and CDR2 is SYDVKM. Trimming at V came to 4 bases and at J to 1 base, leaving 5 bases not matched to a gene. This chain's CDR3 is CASSSWTSGRTDTQYF. The DNA of the CDR3 is TGTGCCAGCAGTTCCTGGACTAGCGGACGCACAGATACGCAGTATTTT.

The V gene is TRBV2, the J gene TRBJ2-7; 10 bases are shared with TRBD2. V shed 5 bases and J 5 bases; nucleotides not matched to a gene: 6. CDR1 is SNHLY and CDR2 is FYNNEI in the germline V gene. The CDR3 runs to 14 residues. The CDR3: CASSNSGGPDEQYF. CDR3 DNA: TGTGCCAGCAGTAATAGCGGGGGGCCCGACGAGCAGTACTTC.